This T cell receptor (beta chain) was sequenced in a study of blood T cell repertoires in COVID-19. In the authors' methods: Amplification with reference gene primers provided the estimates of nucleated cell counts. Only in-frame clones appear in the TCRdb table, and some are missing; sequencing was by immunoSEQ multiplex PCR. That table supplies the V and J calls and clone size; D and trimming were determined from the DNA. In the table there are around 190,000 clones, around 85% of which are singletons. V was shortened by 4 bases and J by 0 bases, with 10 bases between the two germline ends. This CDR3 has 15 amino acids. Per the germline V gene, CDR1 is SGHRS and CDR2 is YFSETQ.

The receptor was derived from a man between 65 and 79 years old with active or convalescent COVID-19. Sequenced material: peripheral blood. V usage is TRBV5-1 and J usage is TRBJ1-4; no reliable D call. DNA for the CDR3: TGCGCCAGCAGCAACTGGGCCGCAACTAATGAAAAACTGTTTTTT. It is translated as CASSNWAATNEKLFF.